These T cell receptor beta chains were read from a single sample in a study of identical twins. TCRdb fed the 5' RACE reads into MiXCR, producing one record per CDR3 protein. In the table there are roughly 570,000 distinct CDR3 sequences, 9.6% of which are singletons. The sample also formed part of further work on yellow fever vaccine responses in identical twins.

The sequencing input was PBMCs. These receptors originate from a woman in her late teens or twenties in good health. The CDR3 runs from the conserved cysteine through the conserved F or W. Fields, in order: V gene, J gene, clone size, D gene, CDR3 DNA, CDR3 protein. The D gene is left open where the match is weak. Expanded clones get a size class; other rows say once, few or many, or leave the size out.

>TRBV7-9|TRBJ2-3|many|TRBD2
TGTGCCAGCGGACGAACTAGCGGGGGGCCCATTTCGTATTTT
CASGRTSGGPISYF
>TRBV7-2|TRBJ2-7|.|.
TGTGCCAGCAGCCTCTGGACGGAAGAGCAGTACTTC
CASSLWTEEQYF
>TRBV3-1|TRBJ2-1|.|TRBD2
TGTGCCAGCAGCCAAGGGGGCGGGGGGGCCCCGAATGAGCAGTTCTTC
CASSQGGGGAPNEQFF
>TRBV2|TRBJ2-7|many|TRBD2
TGTGCCAGTAGAGGACTAGCGGGGGGATACGAGCAGTACTTC
CASRGLAGGYEQYF
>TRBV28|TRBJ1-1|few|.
TGTGCCAGCAGTGCGGGCATTGAAGCTTTCTTT
CASSAGIEAFF
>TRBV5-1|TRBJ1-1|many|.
TGCGCCAGCTTGGGGGGCAGTTCGGCTGAAGCTTTCTTT
CASLGGSSAEAFF
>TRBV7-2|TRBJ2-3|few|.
TGTGCCAGCAGCTCTATGCTGGGGGATACGCAGTATTTT
CASSSMLGDTQYF
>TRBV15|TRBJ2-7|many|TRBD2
TGTGCCACCAGCAGAGTCCCGGGGACTAGCGGTTACGAGCAGTACTTC
CATSRVPGTSGYEQYF
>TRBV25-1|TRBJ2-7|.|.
TGTGCCAGCCTGTCCCCTCTCGCCTACGAGCAGTACTTC
CASLSPLAYEQYF
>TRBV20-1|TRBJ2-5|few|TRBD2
TGCAGTGCCCCCGGGACTAGCAGAGAGACCCAGTACTTC
CSAPGTSRETQYF
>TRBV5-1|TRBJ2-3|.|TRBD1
TGCGCCAGCAGCTTAATGACAGGGGGCCTCACAGATACGCAGTATTTT
CASSLMTGGLTDTQYF
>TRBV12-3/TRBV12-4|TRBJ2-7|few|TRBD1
TGTGCCAGCAGGCGACAGGGGAGCTCCTACGAGCAGTACTTC
CASRRQGSSYEQYF
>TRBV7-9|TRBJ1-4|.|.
TGTGCCAGCAGCCACACCGGGGCTAGGGATGAAAAACTGTTTTTT
CASSHTGARDEKLFF
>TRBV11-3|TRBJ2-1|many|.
TGTGCCAGCGGTCAGGGAGTCACCCACAATGAGCAGTTCTTC
CASGQGVTHNEQFF
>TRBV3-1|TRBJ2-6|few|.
TGTGCCAGCAGCCACTCAAGTTGGACGGGCTCTGGGGCCAACGTCCTGACTTTC
CASSHSSWTGSGANVLTF
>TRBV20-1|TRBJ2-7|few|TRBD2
TGCAGTGCTAGAGGGGCCGCCAGCGGGGGATCCTACGAGCAGTACTTC
CSARGAASGGSYEQYF
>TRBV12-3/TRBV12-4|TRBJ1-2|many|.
TGTGCCAGCAGCACTAACTATGGCTACACCTTC
CASSTNYGYTF
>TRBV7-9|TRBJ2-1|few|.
TGTGCCAGCACCACACGGGGCGAAGGTGCGTTTGAGCAGTTCTTC
CASTTRGEGAFEQFF
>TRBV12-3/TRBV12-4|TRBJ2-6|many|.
TGTGCCAGCAGCGGAAACTCTGGGGCCAACGTCCTGACTTTC
CASSGNSGANVLTF
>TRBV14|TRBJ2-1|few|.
TGTGCCAGCAGCCAACCCTCCGGGACCCTATACAATGAGCAGTTCTTC
CASSQPSGTLYNEQFF
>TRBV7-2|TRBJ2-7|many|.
TGTGCCAGCAGCTTAGAACGGGGCCCCAACGAGCAGTACTTC
CASSLERGPNEQYF
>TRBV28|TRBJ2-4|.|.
TGTGCCAGCAGTTTAACCCAGCGAAGCAAAAACATTCAGTACTTC
CASSLTQRSKNIQYF
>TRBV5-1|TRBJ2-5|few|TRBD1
TGCGCCAGCAGCCACCGGGACAGCGTTCTGGAGACCCAGTACTTC
CASSHRDSVLETQYF
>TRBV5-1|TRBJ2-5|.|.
TGCGCCAGCAGCTTGCCCAGCCCCCCGGGGGAGACCCAGTACTTC
CASSLPSPPGETQYF
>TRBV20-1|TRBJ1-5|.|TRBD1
TGCAGTGCTAGAGACAGGAAGGGGGCTAATAGCAATCAGCCCCAGCATTTT
CSARDRKGANSNQPQHF
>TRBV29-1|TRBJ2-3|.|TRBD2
TGCAGCGTTGGGGAGGGAAGCACAGATACGCAGTATTTT
CSVGEGSTDTQYF
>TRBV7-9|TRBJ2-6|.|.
TGTGCCAGCAGCTTAATTGGGCGCTCTGGGGCCAACGTCCTGACTTTC
CASSLIGRSGANVLTF
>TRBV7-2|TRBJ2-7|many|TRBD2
TGTGCCAGCAGCTTACCGGGACTAGCGGGGGGTTCCTACGAGCAGTACTTC
CASSLPGLAGGSYEQYF
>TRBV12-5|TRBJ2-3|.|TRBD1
TGTGCTAGTGGTCCTTCCCAGGGGGCGCCAGGAGATACGCAGTATTTT
CASGPSQGAPGDTQYF
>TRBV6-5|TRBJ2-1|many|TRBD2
TGTGCCAGCAGTTATACTAGCGGGAGGACATCCTACAATGAGCAGTTCTTC
CASSYTSGRTSYNEQFF
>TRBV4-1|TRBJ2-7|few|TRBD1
TGCGCCAGCAGCCAACCCGGGACAGCCTCCTACGAGCAGTACTTC
CASSQPGTASYEQYF
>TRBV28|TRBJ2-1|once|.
TGTGCCAGCAGCTATAGGGGGATGTGGGACAATGAGCAGTTCTTC
CASSYRGMWDNEQFF
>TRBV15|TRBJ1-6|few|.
TGTGCCACCAGCACCGGGACATCGAATAATTCACCCCTCCACTTT
CATSTGTSNNSPLHF
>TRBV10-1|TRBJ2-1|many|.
TGCGCCACGCAAGATCAGCGAGGAGGCTCCTACAATGAGCAGTTCTTC
CATQDQRGGSYNEQFF
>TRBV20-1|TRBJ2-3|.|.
TGCAGTGTCGACGGGGAAAGCACAGATACGCAGTATTTT
CSVDGESTDTQYF
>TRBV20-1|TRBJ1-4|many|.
TGCAGTGCTAGAGAAAACAGGGCTTTTGATGAAAAACTGTTTTTT
CSARENRAFDEKLFF
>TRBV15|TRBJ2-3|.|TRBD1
TGTGCCACCAGCAGAGATCTCCTCCAGCTCGGACAGGGGTCCGATACGCAGTATTTT
CATSRDLLQLGQGSDTQYF
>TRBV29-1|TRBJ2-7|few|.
TGCAGTGCCCAACGTTCTCCAGGAACCTACGAGCAGTACTTC
CSAQRSPGTYEQYF
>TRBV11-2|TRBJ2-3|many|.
TGTGCCAGCAGCCCGCTATCAAAAAAATCGAGACCTTCCACAGATACGCAGTATTTT
CASSPLSKKSRPSTDTQYF
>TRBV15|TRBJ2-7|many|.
TGTGCCACCAGCAGAGATCAGGGCATCTCCTACGAGCAGTACTTC
CATSRDQGISYEQYF
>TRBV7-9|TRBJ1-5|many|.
TGTGCCAGCAGCTTAGGAGGCCGGTCGGGGCCCCAGCATTTT
CASSLGGRSGPQHF
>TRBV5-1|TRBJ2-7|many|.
TGCGCCAGCAGCCCCCGGGACGGAGCCTACGAGCAGTACTTC
CASSPRDGAYEQYF
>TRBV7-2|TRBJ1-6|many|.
TGTGCCAGCAGGCCCCCGGTGAATTCACCCCTCCACTTT
CASRPPVNSPLHF
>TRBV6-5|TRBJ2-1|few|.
TGTGCCAGCAGTTATTCTAGCGAGGCTGAGCAGTTCTTC
CASSYSSEAEQFF
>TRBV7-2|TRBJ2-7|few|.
TGTGCCAGCAGCTTAGCGCAAGTCACAGCCCCCTACGAGCAGTACTTC
CASSLAQVTAPYEQYF
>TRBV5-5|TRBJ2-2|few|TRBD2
TGTGCCAGCAGCTTGATGTCTAGCGGCACCGGGGAGCTGTTTTTT
CASSLMSSGTGELFF
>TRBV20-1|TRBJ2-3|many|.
TGCAGTGCTAGAGATTTGCGGAGGAGCACAGATACGCAGTATTTT
CSARDLRRSTDTQYF
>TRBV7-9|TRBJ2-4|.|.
TGTGCCAGCAGTTTCGGGGATGACATTCAGTACTTC
CASSFGDDIQYF
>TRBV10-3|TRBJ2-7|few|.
TGTGCCATCAGGAAGGGGTTTAGCTCCTACGAGCAGTACTTC
CAIRKGFSSYEQYF
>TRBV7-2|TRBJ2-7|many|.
TGTGCCAGCAGCTTAGTTGGAGGGAGTGTGGTCTACGAGCAGTACTTC
CASSLVGGSVVYEQYF